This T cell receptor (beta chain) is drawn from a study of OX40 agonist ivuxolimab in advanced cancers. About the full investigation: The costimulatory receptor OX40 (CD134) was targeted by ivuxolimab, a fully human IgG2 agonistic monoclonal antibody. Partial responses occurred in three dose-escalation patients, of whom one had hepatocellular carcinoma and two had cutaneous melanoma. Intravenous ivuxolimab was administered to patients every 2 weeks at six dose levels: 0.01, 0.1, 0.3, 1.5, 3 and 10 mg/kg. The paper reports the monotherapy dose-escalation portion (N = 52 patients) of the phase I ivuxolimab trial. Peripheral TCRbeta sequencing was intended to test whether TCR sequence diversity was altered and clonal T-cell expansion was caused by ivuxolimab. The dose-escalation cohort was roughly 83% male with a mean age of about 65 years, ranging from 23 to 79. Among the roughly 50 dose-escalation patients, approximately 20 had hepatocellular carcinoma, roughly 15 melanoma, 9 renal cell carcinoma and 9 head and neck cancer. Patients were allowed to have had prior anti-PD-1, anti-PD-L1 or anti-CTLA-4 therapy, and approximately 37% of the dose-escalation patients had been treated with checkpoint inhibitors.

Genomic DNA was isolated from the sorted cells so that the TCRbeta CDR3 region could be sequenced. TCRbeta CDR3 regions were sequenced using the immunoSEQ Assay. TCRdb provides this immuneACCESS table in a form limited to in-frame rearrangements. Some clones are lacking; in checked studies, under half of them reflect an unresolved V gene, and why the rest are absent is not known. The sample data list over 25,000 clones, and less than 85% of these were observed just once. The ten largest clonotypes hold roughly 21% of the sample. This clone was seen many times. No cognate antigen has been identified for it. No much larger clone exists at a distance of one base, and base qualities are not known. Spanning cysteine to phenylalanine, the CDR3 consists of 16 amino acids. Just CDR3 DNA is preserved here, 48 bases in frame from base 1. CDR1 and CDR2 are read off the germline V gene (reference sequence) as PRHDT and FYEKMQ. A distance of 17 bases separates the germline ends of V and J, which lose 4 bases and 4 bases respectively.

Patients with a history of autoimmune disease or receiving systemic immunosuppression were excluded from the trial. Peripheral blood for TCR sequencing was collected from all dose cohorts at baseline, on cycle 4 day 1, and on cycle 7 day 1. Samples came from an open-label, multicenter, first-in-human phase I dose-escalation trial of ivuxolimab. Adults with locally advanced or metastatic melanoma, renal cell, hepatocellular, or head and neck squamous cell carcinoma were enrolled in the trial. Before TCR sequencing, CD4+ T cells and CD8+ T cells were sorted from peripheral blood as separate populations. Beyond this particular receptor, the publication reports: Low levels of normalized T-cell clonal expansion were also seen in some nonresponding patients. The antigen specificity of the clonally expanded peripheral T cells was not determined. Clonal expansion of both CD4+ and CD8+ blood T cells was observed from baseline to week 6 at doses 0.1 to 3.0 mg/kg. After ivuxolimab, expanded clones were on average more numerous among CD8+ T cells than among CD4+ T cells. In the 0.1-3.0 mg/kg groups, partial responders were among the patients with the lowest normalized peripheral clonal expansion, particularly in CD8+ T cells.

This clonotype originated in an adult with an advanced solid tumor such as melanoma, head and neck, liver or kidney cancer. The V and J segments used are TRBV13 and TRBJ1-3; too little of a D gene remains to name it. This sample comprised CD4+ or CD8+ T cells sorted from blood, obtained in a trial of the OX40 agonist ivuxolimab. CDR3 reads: CASSSTLLDIGNTIYF. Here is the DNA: TGTGCCAGCAGCTCTACGCTTTTAGACATCGGAAACACCATATATTTT.